A single sample is the source of the 19 T cell receptor beta chains below, sequenced in a study of blood T cell repertoires in COVID-19. The data were produced by immunoSEQ multiplex PCR, yet TCRdb's version contains in-frame clones alone and is incomplete. The sample contains more than 200,000 clones, roughly four fifths of which appear only once. Sequencing was performed on PBMCs or T cells enriched from blood (not recorded which). The receptors originated from a man aged 55 to 70 who had recovered from COVID-19.

The J gene is TRBJ2-7, the V gene TRBV9, with TRBD2 as a possible D gene (5 bases). Germline CDR1 is SGDLS and CDR2 is YYNGEE. Trimming took off 0 bases at V and 7 bases at J, with 11 bases between the two ends. This CDR3 has 13 amino acids. For the CDR3, the DNA is TGTGCCAGCAGCGTAGACACCCGCGGGGAGCAGTACTTC. Its translation is CASSVDTRGEQYF.

The rearrangement uses TRBV27 and TRBJ1-2, with 9 bases aligning to TRBD1. Germline V gene lookup returns CDR1 MNHEY and CDR2 SMNVEV (reference sequence). The CDR3 covers 15 residues. After removal of 6 bases from V and 4 bases from J, the junction contained 9 bases not matched to a gene. In DNA form, the CDR3 reads TGTGCCAGCAGGAGGGGGACAGGGAGTGCCTATGGCTACACCTTC. Translated: CASRRGTGSAYGYTF.

In DNA, the CDR3 is TGTGCCAGCAGCCCCTCCGGGACATTGGGCTACACCTTC. Encoded protein: CASSPSGTLGYTF. The chain is built from TRBV3-1 (or the pseudogene TRBV3-2) and TRBJ1-2, with TRBD1 as a possible D gene (6 bases). The CDR3 covers 13 residues. Deletions cut 4 bases from V and 8 bases from J, with 14 bases between. Germline V lookup: CDR1 LGHDT, CDR2 YNNKEL (reference sequence).

This chain links TRBV11-3 with TRBJ2-7; TRBD2 might be the D (5 bases). The CDR3 extends over 15 amino acids. Looked up from germline, CDR1 is SGHNT and CDR2 is YENEEA. V dropped 5 bases and J dropped 0 bases, with 14 bases sitting between them. The CDR3 region has the DNA TGTGCCAGCAGCAGAGGCGGGTTGAGCTCCTACGAGCAGTACTTC. Translated: CASSRGGLSSYEQYF.

This chain connects TRBV7-2 to TRBJ1-2; 7 bases fit TRBD1. The CDR3 is 16 amino acids. Trimming cost V 5 bases and J 6 bases; bases outside gene matches: 15. CDR1 is SGHTA, CDR2 FQGNSA, per germline. The CDR3 sequence is CASSRDSGGSFDGYTF. In nucleotides, the CDR3 is TGTGCCAGCAGCCGGGACAGTGGGGGATCTTTTGATGGCTACACCTTC.

This rearrangement joins TRBV12-5 to TRBJ2-1; 9 bases align to TRBD1. The V segment lost 2 bases and the J segment 5 bases; nucleotides outside the gene matches: 4. Germline CDR1 reads LGHNT; CDR2 reads FRNRAP. The CDR3 length is 15 residues. CDR3 protein: CASGLLGQGNNEQFF. The DNA for the CDR3 is TGTGCTAGTGGTTTGTTGGGACAGGGTAACAATGAGCAGTTCTTC.

The V call is TRBV3-1 (or the pseudogene TRBV3-2), the J call TRBJ2-7; a possible D gene is TRBD1 (5 bases). CDR3 length: 13 amino acids. Germline CDR1 and CDR2: LGHDT and YNNKEL (reference sequence). Trimming cost V 4 bases and J 3 bases, with 10 bases left between them. CDR3 region: CASSLVQDYEQYF. The CDR3 bases are TGTGCCAGCAGCCTCGTACAGGACTACGAGCAGTACTTC.

This clone was seen a few times. V is TRBV24-1 and J is TRBJ1-1, with 11 bases identical to TRBD1. The germline CDR1 and CDR2 sequences are KGHDR and SFDVKD. The junction had 8 bases not matched to a gene; V was cut back by 7 bases and J by 5 bases. CDR3 length: 15 amino acids. CDR3 region: CATSQTGQGATEAFF. The CDR3 region has the DNA TGTGCCACCAGCCAGACAGGACAGGGGGCGACTGAAGCTTTCTTT.

The V and J genes are TRBV6-5 and TRBJ1-1, with D perhaps TRBD1 (6 bases). Germline CDR1 reads MNHEY; CDR2 reads SVGAGI. The CDR3 sequence is 14 residues long. V was trimmed by 5 bases and J by 1 base, leaving 11 bases between them. The CDR3 DNA is TGTGCCAGCAGTAGGGACATTTCGAACACTGAAGCTTTCTTT. This gives the protein CASSRDISNTEAFF.

This sequence joins TRBV11-3 and TRBJ2-1; a possible D gene is TRBD2 (6 bases). CDR3 length: 13 amino acids. Germline V gene data show CDR1 as SGHNT and CDR2 as YENEEA. Trimming removed 1 base at V and 7 bases at J, with 8 bases between. As DNA, the CDR3 is TGTGCCAGCAGCTTAGGGAGGGCGAATGAGCAGTTCTTC. Translated: CASSLGRANEQFF.

The V and J genes are TRBV5-1 and TRBJ2-5; 10 bases align to TRBD1. V gave up 4 bases and J gave up 5 bases; unmatched junction bases: 8. In germline, CDR1 is SGHRS, CDR2 YFSETQ. The CDR3 loop spans 15 amino acids. The CDR3 sequence: CASSARTGGVETQYF. In DNA form, the CDR3 reads TGCGCCAGCAGCGCCAGGACAGGGGGAGTGGAGACCCAGTACTTC.

This rearrangement joins TRBV20-1 to TRBJ2-3, with TRBD2 matching over 8 bases. Germline trimming cut 4 bases from V and 4 bases from J; bases unmatched to any gene: 13. The germline V gene has CDR1 DFQATT and CDR2 SNEGSKA (reference sequence). The CDR3 loop spans 16 amino acids. The CDR3 region is CSANDAGGFVPDTQYF. The CDR3 DNA is TGCAGTGCTAATGATGCGGGGGGTTTTGTACCAGATACGCAGTATTTT.

This clone was counted only a few times. This chain links TRBV13 with TRBJ2-5; tentatively, D is TRBD1 (5 bases). The germline V gene encodes CDR1 PRHDT and CDR2 FYEKMQ (reference sequence). The V and J ends lost 0 bases and 4 bases respectively, with 12 bases between them. The CDR3 has 15 amino acids. This CDR3 reads CASSLGGQGGETQYF. The CDR3 DNA reads as TGTGCCAGCAGCTTAGGTGGGCAGGGTGGAGAGACCCAGTACTTC.

The chain couples TRBV5-1 to TRBJ2-7; 13 bases line up with TRBD2. Germline assignment: CDR1 SGHRS and CDR2 YFSETQ. With V trimmed by 3 bases and J by 2 bases, 14 bases remained unmatched. This CDR3 comprises 19 residues. CDR3 in amino acids: CASSSEGTSGVKTAYEQYF. The CDR3 DNA is TGCGCCAGCAGCTCAGAGGGGACTAGCGGGGTGAAAACCGCCTACGAGCAGTACTTC.

The chain uses TRBV28 and TRBJ2-3, with a weak D call TRBD2 (5 bases). From germline, CDR1 is MDHEN and CDR2 SYDVKM. Trimming cost V 5 bases and J 3 bases, with 6 bases left between them. The CDR3 has 12 amino acids. The CDR3 loop is CASSGLTDTQYF. In DNA, the CDR3 is TGTGCCAGCAGTGGACTGACAGATACGCAGTATTTT.

Only a few counts were recorded for this clone. This chain connects TRBV5-4 to TRBJ2-7; TRBD1 aligns across 9 bases. The V and J ends lost 3 bases and 5 bases, in that order; junction bases with no gene match: 9. CDR1 SGHNT and CDR2 YYREEE come from the germline V gene (reference sequence). CDR3 length: 15 amino acids. In DNA form, the CDR3 reads TGTGCCAGCAGCTACCAGAGAACAGGGGGCGACGAGCAGTACTTC. Translated: CASSYQRTGGDEQYF.

The chain joins TRBV11-3 to TRBJ1-3; D remains unclear. The germline CDR1 and CDR2 sequences are SGHNT and YENEEA. V lost 5 bases and J lost 3, with 14 bases in between. The CDR3 covers 15 residues. The CDR3 bases are TGTGCCAGCAGCCGTGAAGCGAGCTTTGGAAACACCATATATTTT. The encoded protein is CASSREASFGNTIYF. The full variable domain, rest sourced from reference TRBV11-3 and TRBJ1-3, is EAGVVQSPRYKIIEKKQPVAFWCNPISGHNTLYWYLQNLGQGPELLIRYENEEAVDDSQLPKDRFSAERLKGVDSTLKIQPAELGDSAVYLCASSREASFGNTIYFGEGSWLTVV.

The chain couples TRBV11-2 to TRBJ1-1; 10 bases match TRBD1. Looked up from germline, CDR1 is SGHAT and CDR2 is FQNNGV. This CDR3 region has 14 residues. With 6 bases clipped from V and 6 bases from J, the junction kept 7 bases outside the gene matches. The CDR3 region has the DNA TGTGCCAGCAGGGAGACAGGGGGCATCGCTGAAGCTTTCTTT. It encodes CASRETGGIAEAFF.

The count of this clone is one. This chain joins TRBV6-2 or TRBV6-3 and TRBJ2-1, with 9 bases aligning to TRBD2. There are 14 residues in the CDR3. The germline gives CDR1 MNHEY, CDR2 SVGEGT. The trim removed 4 bases at V and 5 bases at J, leaving 3 bases unmatched. CDR3 sequence: CASSSLAGHNEQFF. CDR3 sequence (DNA): TGTGCCAGCAGTTCTCTAGCGGGGCACAATGAGCAGTTCTTC.